This TCR beta chain was recorded in a study of OX40 agonist ivuxolimab in advanced cancers. With respect to the entire study: The costimulatory receptor OX40 (CD134) was targeted by ivuxolimab, a fully human IgG2 agonistic monoclonal antibody. The dose-escalation cohort was 82.7% male with a mean age of roughly 62 years, ranging from roughly 23 to 79. Partial responses occurred in three dose-escalation patients: two with cutaneous melanoma and one with hepatocellular carcinoma. The paper covers the monotherapy dose-escalation part of the phase I ivuxolimab trial, which included N ≈ 57 patients. Of the roughly 54 patients in dose escalation, some 20 had hepatocellular carcinoma, around 15 had melanoma, 9 had renal cell carcinoma and 9 had head and neck cancer. Peripheral TCRbeta sequencing aimed to test whether ivuxolimab altered TCR sequence diversity and caused clonal T-cell expansion. Prior anti-PD-1, anti-PD-L1 or anti-CTLA-4 therapy was permitted, and 40% of dose-escalation patients had received checkpoint inhibitors. Intravenous ivuxolimab was administered to patients every 2 weeks at six dose levels: 0.01, 0.1, 0.3, 1.5, 3 and 10 mg/kg. Study-wide findings and limitations: Which antigens the clonally expanded peripheral T cells were specific for was not determined. Low levels of normalized T-cell clonal expansion were also shown by some nonresponding patients. In the 0.1-3.0 mg/kg groups, partial responders had among the lowest normalized peripheral clonal expansion, particularly in CD8+ T cells. At doses of 0.1 to 3.0 mg/kg, clonal expansion of both CD4+ and CD8+ blood T cells was observed from baseline to week 6. After ivuxolimab, CD8+ T cells had more expanded clones than CD4+ T cells on average.

For sequencing of the TCRbeta CDR3 region, genomic DNA was extracted from the sorted cells. TCRbeta CDR3 regions were sequenced using the immunoSEQ Assay. The table was pulled from immuneACCESS by TCRdb, which kept in-frame rearrangements only. Such tables lose some clones; where checked, under half of the loss comes from unresolved V genes, and the rest has no known cause. Across this sample there are about 63,000 clones, with over 75% seen only once. The biggest ten clones account for less than 14% of the sample. On this clone: The clone's antigen remains unknown. No much larger clone is present one base from it, and per-base qualities are unavailable.

Patients with a history of autoimmune disease or receiving systemic immunosuppression were excluded from the trial. In every dose cohort, peripheral blood was drawn for TCR sequencing at baseline, cycle 4 day 1, and cycle 7 day 1. Samples were obtained from an open-label, multicenter, first-in-human phase I dose-escalation trial of ivuxolimab. The trial enrolled adults with locally advanced or metastatic head and neck squamous cell, hepatocellular, melanoma or renal cell carcinoma. CD4+ and CD8+ T cells were sorted separately from peripheral blood before TCR sequencing. CDR1 and CDR2 (MNHNS, SASEGT) derive from the germline V gene. The V end loses 7 bases and the J end loses 0 bases, and a stretch of 13 bases separates them. The CDR3 holds 15 amino acids from the cysteine to the phenylalanine. Left in the record is the CDR3 DNA by itself, 45 bases read in frame from the first base.

Sequences were derived from CD4+ or CD8+ T cells sorted from blood, sampled in a trial of the OX40 agonist ivuxolimab. The receptor chain draws on TRBV6-1 and TRBJ2-1; TRBD2 is possibly the D segment (5 matching bases). The TCR was taken from an adult with an advanced solid tumor such as melanoma, head and neck, liver or kidney cancer. The nucleotide sequence is given as TGTGCCAGCAAGCTAATAGCGCCCTCCTACAATGAGCAGTTCTTC. The translation is CASKLIAPSYNEQFF.